Below are 27 T cell receptor beta chains sequenced from a single sample in a study of T cells after yellow fever vaccination. MiXCR was run by TCRdb on the 5' RACE reads, yielding one entry per CDR3 protein. The data show 250,000 to 400,000 distinct CDR3 sequences, roughly 4.3% seen once. The sample here was PBMCs, taken 15 days after the yellow fever booster vaccination. Receptors originate from a young man who received the YFV17D yellow fever vaccine.

This clonotype was counted many times. The chain is built from TRBV7-2 and TRBJ2-1; 12 bases fit TRBD2. V lost 5 bases, J lost 5 bases, and 4 bases stayed unmatched. The germline CDR1 and CDR2 sequences are SGHTA and FQGNSA. The CDR3 has 15 residues. This CDR3 is CASSPGLAGNNEQFF. DNA of the CDR3: TGTGCCAGCAGCCCCGGACTAGCGGGGAACAATGAGCAGTTCTTC.

The chain carries TRBV7-3 and TRBJ1-1, with D uncertain. The ends were cut back, 5 bases at V and 0 bases at J, with 10 bases in the middle. The CDR3 is 14 residues long. From germline, CDR1 is SGHTA and CDR2 FQGTGA. CDR3 DNA: TGTGCCAGCAGCCTTCGGAGAATGAACACTGAAGCTTTCTTT. This translates into CASSLRRMNTEAFF.

This clonotype was recorded many times. The chain has TRBV27 and TRBJ2-1; tentatively, D is TRBD1 or TRBD2 (6 bases each). In germline, CDR1 is MNHEY, CDR2 SMNVEV (reference sequence). The CDR3 is 15 amino acids. V shed 2 bases and J shed 3 bases, with 11 bases lying between them. The CDR3 DNA reads as TGTGCCAGCAGTTTAGACGGGGGCGACTACAATGAGCAGTTCTTC. Translation: CASSLDGGDYNEQFF.

The sample holds many counts of this clonotype. V is TRBV28 and J is TRBJ1-1; weak D call: TRBD1 (5 bases). This CDR3 contains 12 residues. Germline CDR1 and CDR2: MDHEN and SYDVKM. Trimming took off 6 bases at V and 8 bases at J, with 13 bases between the two ends. CDR3 nucleotides: TGTGCCAGCAGACCAGGGCGGCTGGAAGCTTTCTTT. Translating it yields CASRPGRLEAFF. The whole variable domain, remainder taken from reference TRBV28 and TRBJ1-1, is DVKVTQSSRYLVKRTGEKVFLECVQDMDHENMFWYRQDPGLGLRLIYFSYDVKMKEKGDIPEGYSVSREKKERFSLILESASTNQTSMYLCASRPGRLEAFFGQGTRLTVV.

This clonotype was counted at least ten times. CDR3 nucleotide sequence: TGTGCCAGCAGCCTACAGGGGGGAGCGAACACCGGGGAGCTGTTTTTT. This sequence encodes CASSLQGGANTGELFF. The chain couples TRBV3-1 to TRBJ2-2; 8 bases map to TRBD1. With 4 bases clipped from V and 0 bases from J, the junction kept 4 bases outside the gene matches. In germline, CDR1 is LGHDT, CDR2 YNNKEL (reference sequence). CDR3 size: 16 residues.

This clonotype was observed at least ten times. The J gene is TRBJ1-1, the V gene TRBV7-2, with a tentative D call TRBD1 (5 bases). V shed 2 bases and J shed 0 bases, with 16 bases lying between them. The CDR3 length is 17 residues. The V gene's germline CDR1 is SGHTA and CDR2 FQGNSA. Written as DNA, the CDR3 is TGTGCCAGCAGCTTACGGGGGGACCGACGAATGAACACTGAAGCTTTCTTT. This translates into CASSLRGDRRMNTEAFF. Looking up the rest from reference TRBV7-2 and TRBJ1-1 gives the full variable domain: GAGVSQSPSNKVTEKGKDVELRCDPISGHTALYWYRQSLGQGLEFLIYFQGNSAPDKSGLPSDRFSAERTGGSVSTLTIQRTQQEDSAVYLCASSLRGDRRMNTEAFFGQGTRLTVV.

This chain uses TRBV6-2 or TRBV6-3 with TRBJ2-5; D ambiguous. This CDR3 is 13 amino acids long. Germline CDR1 and CDR2: MNHEY and SVGEGT. The V and J ends lost 4 bases and 2 bases respectively, with 8 bases between them. CDR3 sequence: CASSSLSQETQYF. The CDR3 DNA reads as TGTGCCAGCAGTTCCCTGTCACAAGAGACCCAGTACTTC.

This clonotype was seen many times. The genes are TRBV6-6 and TRBJ1-1; 11 nucleotides align to TRBD1. After removal of 10 bases from V and 0 bases from J, the junction contained 7 bases not matched to a gene. Germline loops: CDR1 MNHNY, CDR2 SVGAGI (reference sequence). The CDR3 extends over 15 amino acids. The CDR3 loop is CAIGTGGVLNTEAFF. In DNA form, the CDR3 reads TGTGCCATAGGGACAGGGGGAGTCTTGAACACTGAAGCTTTCTTT.

Only a few counts were recorded for this clonotype. J is TRBJ1-5 and V is TRBV12-3 or TRBV12-4; D unclear. V was pared by 4 bases and J by 4 bases, with 14 bases between. CDR3 size: 15 residues. The CDR3 DNA is TGTGCCAGCAGTTCTTGGACGGGTCCGAATCAGCCCCAGCATTTT. Its translation is CASSSWTGPNQPQHF.

This clonotype was counted at least ten times. The chain carries TRBV6-1 and TRBJ1-4, with TRBD1 matching over 8 bases. V shed 7 bases, J shed 8 bases, and the junction held 6 bases outside the gene matches. Per the germline V gene, CDR1 is MNHNS and CDR2 is SASEGT. CDR3 size: 13 residues. The CDR3, as DNA: TGTGCCAGCACGGGCAGGGGGCTAGAAAAACTGTTTTTT. It codes for CASTGRGLEKLFF.

In its sample, this clonotype was seen many times. V usage is TRBV9 and J usage is TRBJ1-3; unclear D gene. There are 11 residues in the CDR3. Germline V gene lookup returns CDR1 SGDLS and CDR2 YYNGEE. Trimming removed 7 bases at V and 5 bases at J, with 7 bases between. This CDR3 reads CASGLRNTIYF. The DNA for the CDR3 is TGTGCCAGCGGGTTGCGAAACACCATATATTTT.

At least ten counts were recorded for this clonotype. The V gene is TRBV7-9, the J gene TRBJ1-1; D not certain. In germline, CDR1 is SEHNR, CDR2 FQNEAQ (reference sequence). V was shortened by 3 bases and J by 4 bases, with 15 bases between the two germline ends. The CDR3 contains 15 residues. CDR3 nucleotide sequence: TGTGCCAGCAGCTTCGACCACGGGATTCGCACTGAAGCTTTCTTT. It encodes CASSFDHGIRTEAFF.

This clonotype was seen ten or more times. V gene TRBV5-1 combines with J gene TRBJ2-1, with 9 nucleotides matching TRBD1. This CDR3 is built from 15 residues. Losses at the gene ends were 0 bases for V and 2 bases for J; bases not matched to a gene: 0. Germline lookup yields CDR1 SGHRS and CDR2 YFSETQ. CDR3 bases: TGCGCCAGCAGCTTGGGGGACAGGGCCTACAATGAGCAGTTCTTC. It specifies CASSLGDRAYNEQFF.

This clonotype was counted many times. V and J are TRBV4-3 and TRBJ1-3; D not resolved. This CDR3 is built from 15 residues. Germline V gene data show CDR1 as LGHNA and CDR2 as YSLEER. The germline V and J ends were trimmed by 1 base and 2 bases, with 9 bases remaining between them. CDR3 in amino acids: CASSQVAGTGNTIYF. CDR3 DNA: TGCGCCAGCAGCCAAGTGGCGGGGACTGGAAACACCATATATTTT.

The rearrangement links TRBV12-3 or TRBV12-4 to TRBJ2-3, with TRBD2 identical over 13 bases. This CDR3 spans 14 amino acids. The junction had 4 bases not matched to a gene; V was cut back by 6 bases and J by 7 bases. DNA for the CDR3: TGTGCCAGCAGCCTGGGACTAGCGGGGCATACGCAGTATTTT. Protein product: CASSLGLAGHTQYF.

The sample holds many counts of this clonotype. This chain connects TRBV11-2 to TRBJ2-7; D ambiguous. Germline assignment: CDR1 SGHAT and CDR2 FQNNGV. Trimming pared 0 bases from V and 5 bases from J, leaving 8 bases between. This CDR3 spans 13 amino acids. The CDR3 protein is CASSLEVPHEQYF. CDR3 nucleotides: TGTGCCAGCAGCTTAGAGGTTCCCCACGAGCAGTACTTC.

The chain employs TRBV5-1 and TRBJ2-6; weak D call: TRBD1 (6 bases). The V end was cut by 1 base, the J end by 0 bases, with 14 bases between. From germline, CDR1 is SGHRS and CDR2 YFSETQ. The CDR3 contains 18 residues. The CDR3 region has the DNA TGCGCCAGCAGCTTGACCCCAGACAGGCACTCTGGGGCCAACGTCCTGACTTTC. Its protein product is CASSLTPDRHSGANVLTF.

This chain joins TRBV19 and TRBJ2-5; no reliable D call. The germline V gene encodes CDR1 LNHDA and CDR2 SQIVND (reference sequence). The V end was cut by 3 bases, the J end by 4 bases, with 9 bases between. The CDR3 is 13 amino acids. For the CDR3, the DNA is TGTGCCAGTAGTATGACTTCCAGAGAGACCCAGTACTTC. Its translation is CASSMTSRETQYF. The full variable domain, rest sourced from reference TRBV19 and TRBJ2-5, is DGGITQSPKYLFRKEGQNVTLSCEQNLNHDAMYWYRQDPGQGLRLIYYSQIVNDFQKGDIAEGYSVSREKKESFPLTVTSAQKNPTAFYLCASSMTSRETQYFGPGTRLLVL.

In this sample, this clonotype turned up a few times. This rearrangement joins TRBV6-5 to TRBJ2-1; D gene uncertain. CDR1 and CDR2 from the germline V gene are MNHEY and SVGAGI. The germline V and J ends were trimmed by 4 bases and 3 bases, with 13 bases remaining between them. The CDR3 extends over 15 amino acids. CDR3 nucleotide sequence: TGTGCCAGCAGTTTTCGGGCCGCGATCTACAATGAGCAGTTCTTC. It encodes CASSFRAAIYNEQFF.

The DNA for the CDR3 is TGCGCCAGCAGCCCCGCCCCGGGGCAGGTTGGCGAGCAGTACTTC. Amino acid sequence: CASSPAPGQVGEQYF. V gene TRBV5-1 combines with J gene TRBJ2-7, with D perhaps assigned TRBD1 or TRBD2 (5 bases each). The CDR3 sequence is 15 residues long. Germline V gene lookup returns CDR1 SGHRS and CDR2 YFSETQ. Deletions cut 4 bases from V and 6 bases from J, with 20 bases between.

This clonotype was recorded a few times. The CDR3 sequence: CASSQKGVETQYF. The CDR3 DNA is TGTGCCAGCAGCCAGAAGGGAGTAGAGACCCAGTACTTC. This chain joins TRBV3-1 and TRBJ2-5; possible D gene TRBD2, 5 bases. Germline V lookup: CDR1 LGHDT, CDR2 YNNKEL (reference sequence). V was clipped by 3 bases and J by 4 bases, with 9 bases between them. This CDR3 has 13 residues.

This clonotype occurred a few times. The J gene is TRBJ1-1, the V gene TRBV7-2, with a tentative D call TRBD1 (6 bases). Germline loops: CDR1 SGHTA, CDR2 FQGNSA. This CDR3 is 14 amino acids long. V lost 6 bases and J lost 5, with 16 bases in between. The CDR3 loop reads CASSSGGAGTEAFF. In nucleotides, the CDR3 is TGTGCCAGCAGTTCCGGGGGGGCTGGGACTGAAGCTTTCTTT. The complete variable domain, with remaining parts taken from reference TRBV7-2 and TRBJ1-1, reads GAGVSQSPSNKVTEKGKDVELRCDPISGHTALYWYRQSLGQGLEFLIYFQGNSAPDKSGLPSDRFSAERTGGSVSTLTIQRTQQEDSAVYLCASSSGGAGTEAFFGQGTRLTVV.

This clonotype turned up a few times. V and J are TRBV20-1 and TRBJ1-2; tentatively, D is TRBD1 (5 bases). The CDR3 sequence is 14 residues long. The ends were cut back, 1 base at V and 0 bases at J, with 9 bases in the middle. From germline, CDR1 is DFQATT and CDR2 SNEGSKA (reference sequence). The DNA of the CDR3 is TGCAGTGCTAGAGTAGACAGAGCTAACTATGGCTACACCTTC. As protein: CSARVDRANYGYTF.

This clonotype came up many times. The chain is built from TRBV6-5 and TRBJ2-3; 9 bases are shared with TRBD1. The V gene's germline CDR1 is MNHEY and CDR2 SVGAGI. This CDR3 contains 16 residues. The trim removed 6 bases at V and 4 bases at J, leaving 11 bases unmatched. The CDR3 region has the DNA TGTGCCAGCAGCCATCCACGGGACAGGGCCCCAGATACGCAGTATTTT. Amino acids: CASSHPRDRAPDTQYF.

This clonotype was counted many times. V gene TRBV6-6 combines with J gene TRBJ1-6; D gene unclear. V was clipped by 0 bases and J by 8 bases, with 11 bases between them. Germline values: CDR1 MNHNY, CDR2 SVGAGI (reference sequence). This CDR3 region has 15 residues. The CDR3 sequence is CASSYSIREDSPLHF. The CDR3, as DNA: TGTGCCAGCAGTTACTCGATTAGGGAGGATTCACCCCTCCACTTT.

This clonotype was observed at least ten times. The V and J genes are TRBV7-6 and TRBJ2-7, with D perhaps matching TRBD2 (7 bases). The V gene's germline CDR1 is SGHVS and CDR2 FNYEAQ. Trimming took 7 bases from V and 2 from J, leaving 18 bases between them. The length of the CDR3 is 15 residues. CDR3 coding DNA: TGTGCCAGCACCATGGGAGGGGGGCCTCCCTACGAGCAGTACTTC. It translates to CASTMGGGPPYEQYF.

The V call is TRBV7-9, the J call TRBJ2-3; possibly TRBD1 for D (5 bases). V was cut by 5 bases and J by 7 bases, with 19 bases left in between. This CDR3 region has 15 residues. Germline V lookup: CDR1 SEHNR, CDR2 FQNEAQ (reference sequence). The CDR3 loop reads CASSDTLDRSNTQYF. CDR3 coding DNA: TGTGCCAGCAGCGACACCCTTGACAGATCGAATACGCAGTATTTT.